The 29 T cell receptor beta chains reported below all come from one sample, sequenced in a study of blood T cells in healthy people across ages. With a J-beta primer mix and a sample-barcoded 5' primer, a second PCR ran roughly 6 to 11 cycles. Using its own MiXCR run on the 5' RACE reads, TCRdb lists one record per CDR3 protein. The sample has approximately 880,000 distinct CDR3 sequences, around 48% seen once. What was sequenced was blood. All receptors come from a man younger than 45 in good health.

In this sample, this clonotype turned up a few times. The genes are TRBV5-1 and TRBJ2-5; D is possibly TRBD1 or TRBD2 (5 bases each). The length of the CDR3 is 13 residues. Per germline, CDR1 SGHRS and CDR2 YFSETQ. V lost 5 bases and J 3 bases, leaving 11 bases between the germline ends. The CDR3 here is CASRHGGEETQYF. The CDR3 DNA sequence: TGCGCCAGCAGACATGGGGGAGAAGAGACCCAGTACTTC.

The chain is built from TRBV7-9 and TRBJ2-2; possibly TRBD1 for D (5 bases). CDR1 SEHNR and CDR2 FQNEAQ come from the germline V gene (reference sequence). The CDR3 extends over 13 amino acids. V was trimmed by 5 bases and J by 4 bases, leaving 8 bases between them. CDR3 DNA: TGTGCCAGCAGCGGGCAGGGCACCGGGGAGCTGTTTTTT. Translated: CASSGQGTGELFF.

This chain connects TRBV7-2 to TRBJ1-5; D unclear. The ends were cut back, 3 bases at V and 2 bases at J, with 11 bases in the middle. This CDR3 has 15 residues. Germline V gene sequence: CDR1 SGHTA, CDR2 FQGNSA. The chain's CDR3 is CASSLASMGNQPQHF. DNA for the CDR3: TGTGCCAGCAGCTTGGCGTCCATGGGCAATCAGCCCCAGCATTTT.

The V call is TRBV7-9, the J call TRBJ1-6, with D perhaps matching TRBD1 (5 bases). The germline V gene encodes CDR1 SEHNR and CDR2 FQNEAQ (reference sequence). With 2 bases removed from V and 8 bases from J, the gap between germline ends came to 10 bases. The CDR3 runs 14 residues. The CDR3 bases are TGTGCCAGCAGCTTAAGAAGGGACGATTCACCCCTCCACTTT. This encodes CASSLRRDDSPLHF. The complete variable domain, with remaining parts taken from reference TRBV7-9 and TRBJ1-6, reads DTGVSQNPRHKITKRGQNVTFRCDPISEHNRLYWYRQTLGQGPEFLTYFQNEAQLEKSRLLSDRFSAERPKGSFSTLEIQRTEQGDSAMYLCASSLRRDDSPLHFGNGTRLTVT.

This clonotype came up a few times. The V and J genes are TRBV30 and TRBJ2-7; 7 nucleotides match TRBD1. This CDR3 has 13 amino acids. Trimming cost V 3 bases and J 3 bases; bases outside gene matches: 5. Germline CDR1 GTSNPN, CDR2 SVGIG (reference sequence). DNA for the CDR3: TGTGCCTGGAGGGCAGGGGGATACTACGAGCAGTACTTC. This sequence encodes CAWRAGGYYEQYF. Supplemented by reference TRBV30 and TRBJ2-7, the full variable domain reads SQTIHQWPATLVQPVGSPLSLECTVEGTSNPNLYWYRQAAGRGLQLLFYSVGIGQISSEVPQNLSASRPQDRQFILSSKKLLLSDSGFYLCAWRAGGYYEQYFGPGTRLTVT.

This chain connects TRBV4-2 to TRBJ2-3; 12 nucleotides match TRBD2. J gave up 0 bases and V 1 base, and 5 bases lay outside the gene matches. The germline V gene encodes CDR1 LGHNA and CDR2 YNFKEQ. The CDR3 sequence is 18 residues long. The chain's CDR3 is CASSQATSGGLSTDTQYF. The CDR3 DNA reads TGTGCCAGCAGCCAAGCGACTAGCGGGGGCCTTAGCACAGATACGCAGTATTTT.

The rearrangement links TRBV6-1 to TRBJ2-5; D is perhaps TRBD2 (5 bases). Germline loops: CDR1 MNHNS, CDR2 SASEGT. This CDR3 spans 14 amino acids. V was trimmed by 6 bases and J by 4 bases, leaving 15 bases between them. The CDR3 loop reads CASRRGSRLETQYF. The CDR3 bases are TGTGCCAGCAGAAGAGGGTCGAGGTTAGAGACCCAGTACTTC.

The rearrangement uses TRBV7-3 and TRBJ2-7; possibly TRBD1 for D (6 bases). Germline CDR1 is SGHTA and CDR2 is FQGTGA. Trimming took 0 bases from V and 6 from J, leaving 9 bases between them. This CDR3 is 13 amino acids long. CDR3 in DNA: TGTGCCAGCAGCTTAACGACAGGTGGCGAGCAGTACTTC. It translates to CASSLTTGGEQYF.

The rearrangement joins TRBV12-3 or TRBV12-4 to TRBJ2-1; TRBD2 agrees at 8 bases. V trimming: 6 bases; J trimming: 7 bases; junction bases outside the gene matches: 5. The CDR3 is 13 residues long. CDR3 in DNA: TGTGCCAGCAGGGGACTAGTTCTAAATGAGCAGTTCTTC. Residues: CASRGLVLNEQFF.

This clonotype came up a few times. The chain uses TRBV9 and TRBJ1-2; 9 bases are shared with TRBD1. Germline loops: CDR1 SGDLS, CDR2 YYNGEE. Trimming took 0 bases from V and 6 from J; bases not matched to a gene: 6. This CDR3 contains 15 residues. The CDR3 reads CASSVVGTGKDGYTF. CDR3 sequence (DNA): TGTGCCAGCAGCGTAGTCGGGACAGGGAAGGATGGCTACACCTTC.

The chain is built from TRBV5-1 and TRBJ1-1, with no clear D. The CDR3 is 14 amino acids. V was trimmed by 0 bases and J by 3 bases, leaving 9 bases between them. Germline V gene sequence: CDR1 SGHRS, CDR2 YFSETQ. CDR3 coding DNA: TGCGCCAGCAGCTTGGCCTACGGAGACACTGAAGCTTTCTTT. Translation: CASSLAYGDTEAFF.

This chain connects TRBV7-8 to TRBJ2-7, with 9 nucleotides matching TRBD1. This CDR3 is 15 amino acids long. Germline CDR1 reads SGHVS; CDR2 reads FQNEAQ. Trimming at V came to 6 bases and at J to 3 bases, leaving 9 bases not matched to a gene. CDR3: CASRGTGTGNYEQYF. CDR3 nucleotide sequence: TGTGCCAGCAGGGGCACCGGGACAGGGAACTACGAGCAGTACTTC.

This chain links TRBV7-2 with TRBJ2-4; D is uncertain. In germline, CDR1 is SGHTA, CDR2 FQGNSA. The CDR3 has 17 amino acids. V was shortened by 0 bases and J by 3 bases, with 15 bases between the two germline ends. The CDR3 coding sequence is TGTGCCAGCAGCTTAGCCGGCTGGCGTGATGGCAAAAACATTCAGTACTTC. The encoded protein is CASSLAGWRDGKNIQYF.

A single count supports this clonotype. CDR3 sequence (DNA): TGTGCCAGCAGCTTAGATCTGTATAGCAATCAGCCCCAGCATTTT. Residues: CASSLDLYSNQPQHF. This chain uses TRBV7-2 with TRBJ1-5; D not certain. Trimming pared 1 base from V and 0 bases from J, leaving 7 bases between. Per the germline V gene, CDR1 is SGHTA and CDR2 is FQGNSA. The CDR3 has 15 amino acids.

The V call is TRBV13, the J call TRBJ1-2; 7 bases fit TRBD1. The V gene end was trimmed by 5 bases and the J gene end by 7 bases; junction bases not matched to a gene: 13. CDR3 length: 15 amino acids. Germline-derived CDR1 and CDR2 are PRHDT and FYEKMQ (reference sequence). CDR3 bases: TGTGCCAGCAGCCAGGCCCCAGGGGGGTTTGCTGGCTACACCTTC. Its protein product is CASSQAPGGFAGYTF. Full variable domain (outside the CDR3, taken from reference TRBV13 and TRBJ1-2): AAGVIQSPRHLIKEKRETATLKCYPIPRHDTVYWYQQGPGQDPQFLISFYEKMQSDKGSIPDRFSAQQFSDYHSELNMSSLELGDSALYFCASSQAPGGFAGYTFGSGTRLTVV.

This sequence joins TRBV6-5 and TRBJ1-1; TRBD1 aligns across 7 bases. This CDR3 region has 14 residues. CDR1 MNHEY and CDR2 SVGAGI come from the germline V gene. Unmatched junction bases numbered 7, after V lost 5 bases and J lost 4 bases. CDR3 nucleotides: TGTGCCAGCAGTCAAAACTCAGGGGGCACTGAAGCTTTCTTT. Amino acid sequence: CASSQNSGGTEAFF.

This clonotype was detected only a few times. CDR3 residues: CATSSLGGYNEQFF. CDR3 DNA sequence: TGTGCCACCAGCTCTCTCGGCGGGTACAATGAGCAGTTCTTC. The gene calls are TRBV15 and TRBJ2-1; maybe TRBD2 (5 bases). V lost 5 bases and J lost 4, with 12 bases in between. Per germline, CDR1 LNHNV and CDR2 YYDKDF (reference sequence). The CDR3 has 14 residues.

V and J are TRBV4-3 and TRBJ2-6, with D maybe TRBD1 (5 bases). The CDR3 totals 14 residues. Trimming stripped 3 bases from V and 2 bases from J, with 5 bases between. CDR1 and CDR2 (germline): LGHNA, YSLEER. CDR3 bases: TGCGCCAGCAGCCAGACAGCTGGGGCCAACGTCCTGACTTTC. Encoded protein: CASSQTAGANVLTF.

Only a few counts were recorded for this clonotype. CDR3 protein: CASSPLGQPYEQYF. The DNA for the CDR3 is TGCGCCAGCAGCCCACTCGGACAGCCCTACGAGCAGTACTTC. The chain joins TRBV4-1 to TRBJ2-7, with D possibly matching TRBD1 (6 bases). CDR1 and CDR2 (germline): MGHRA, YSYEKL. Deletions cut 4 bases from V and 2 bases from J, with 12 bases between. This CDR3 comprises 14 residues.

In DNA, the CDR3 is TGCAGTGCAGGAGGGCTAGCGGGAGACTCAGATACGCAGTATTTT. Its translation: CSAGGLAGDSDTQYF. The gene calls are TRBV20-1 and TRBJ2-3; 10 nucleotides match TRBD2. The V segment lost 6 bases and the J segment 4 bases; nucleotides outside the gene matches: 10. The germline V gene encodes CDR1 DFQATT and CDR2 SNEGSKA (reference sequence). CDR3 length equals 15 residues.

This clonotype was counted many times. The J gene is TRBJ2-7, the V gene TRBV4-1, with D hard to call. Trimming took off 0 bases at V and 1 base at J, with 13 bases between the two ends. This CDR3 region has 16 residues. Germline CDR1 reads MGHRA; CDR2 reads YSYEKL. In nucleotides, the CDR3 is TGCGCCAGCAGCCAAGACTCGGCAGCTCGATCCTACGAGCAGTACTTC. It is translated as CASSQDSAARSYEQYF.

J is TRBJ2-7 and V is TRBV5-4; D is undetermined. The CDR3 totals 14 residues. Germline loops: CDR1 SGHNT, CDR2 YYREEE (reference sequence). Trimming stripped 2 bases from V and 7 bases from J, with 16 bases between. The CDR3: CASSLPSTYNEQYF. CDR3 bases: TGTGCCAGCAGCTTACCTTCTACTTACAATGAGCAGTACTTC.

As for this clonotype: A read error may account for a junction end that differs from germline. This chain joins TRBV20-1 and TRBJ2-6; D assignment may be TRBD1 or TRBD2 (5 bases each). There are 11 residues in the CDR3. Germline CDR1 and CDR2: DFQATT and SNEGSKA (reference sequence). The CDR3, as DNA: TGCAGTGTATCCGGGGCCAACGCCCTGACTTTC. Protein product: CSVSGANALTF.

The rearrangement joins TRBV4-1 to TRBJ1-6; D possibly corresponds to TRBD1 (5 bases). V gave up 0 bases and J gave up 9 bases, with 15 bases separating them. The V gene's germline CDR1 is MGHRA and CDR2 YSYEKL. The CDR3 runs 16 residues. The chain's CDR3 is CASSQDLAQGGSPLHF. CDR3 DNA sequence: TGCGCCAGCAGCCAAGATTTGGCCCAGGGTGGTTCACCCCTCCACTTT.

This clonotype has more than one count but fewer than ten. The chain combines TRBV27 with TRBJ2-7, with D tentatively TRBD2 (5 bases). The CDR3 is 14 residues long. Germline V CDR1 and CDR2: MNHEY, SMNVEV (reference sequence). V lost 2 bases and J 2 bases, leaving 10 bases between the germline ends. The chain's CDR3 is CASSLGGRTYEQYF. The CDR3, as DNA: TGTGCCAGCAGTTTAGGCGGGCGTACCTACGAGCAGTACTTC.

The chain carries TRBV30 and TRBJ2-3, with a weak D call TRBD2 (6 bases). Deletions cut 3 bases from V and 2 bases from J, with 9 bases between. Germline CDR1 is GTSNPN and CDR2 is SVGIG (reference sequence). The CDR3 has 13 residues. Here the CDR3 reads CAWSGEVTDTQYF. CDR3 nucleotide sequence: TGTGCCTGGAGCGGGGAGGTCACAGATACGCAGTATTTT.

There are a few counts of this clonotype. The CDR3 loop reads CASSSSREGYEQYF. Written as DNA, the CDR3 is TGTGCCAGCAGTTCATCCCGGGAGGGCTACGAGCAGTACTTC. The chain uses TRBV28 and TRBJ2-7; TRBD2 agrees at 8 bases. V lost 4 bases and J lost 3; bases outside the gene matches: 5. Germline values: CDR1 MDHEN, CDR2 SYDVKM. The CDR3 totals 14 residues.

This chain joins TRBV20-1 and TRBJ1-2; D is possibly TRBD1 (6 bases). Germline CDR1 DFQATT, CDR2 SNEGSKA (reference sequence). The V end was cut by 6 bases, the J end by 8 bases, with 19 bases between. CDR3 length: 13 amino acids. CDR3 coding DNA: TGCAGTGCCCGACCGTCAACGGGGACAGGCTACACCTTC. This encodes CSARPSTGTGYTF.

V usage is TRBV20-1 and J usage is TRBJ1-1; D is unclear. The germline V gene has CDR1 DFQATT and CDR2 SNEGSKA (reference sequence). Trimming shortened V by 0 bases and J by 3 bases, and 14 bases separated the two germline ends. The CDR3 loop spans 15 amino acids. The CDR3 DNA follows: TGCAGTGCTAGAGATCGTCGAAGGGCCGACACTGAAGCTTTCTTT. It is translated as CSARDRRRADTEAFF.